One TCR beta chain is described in this entry. V dropped 2 bases and J dropped 3 bases, with 11 bases sitting between them. Germline CDR1 is ENHRY and CDR2 is SYGVKD. There are 15 residues in the CDR3. The data belong to a study of blood T cell repertoires in COVID-19. Overall study: PBMCs, B-cell-depleted T cells, or T cells were the source of the cDNA or gDNA that made up the material.

Original processing methods: How many nucleated cells were present was estimated from reference gene primer amplification. Method: immunoSEQ multiplex PCR; TCRdb's copy keeps in-frame clones and lacks some. V and J calls plus clone size are reproduced from that table; the DNA served to infer D and trimming. The sample contains about 430,000 clones, roughly 90% of which appear only once. The TCR was taken from a woman between 18 and 29 years old who had been exposed to COVID-19. V is TRBV10-3 and J is TRBJ1-3; a weak D match, TRBD1 (6 bases). The sequenced material came from PBMCs or T cells enriched from blood (not recorded which). This CDR3 is CAISESVRGGNTIYF. The CDR3 nucleotides read TGTGCCATCAGTGAGAGCGTCAGGGGTGGAAACACCATATATTTT.